This entry lists 8 T cell receptor beta chains sequenced from one sample in a study of blood T cells in healthy people across ages. Then a second PCR, running about 6 to 12 cycles, was carried out with a sample-barcoded 5' primer and a J-beta primer mix. Each CDR3 protein is one row after TCRdb ran MiXCR on the 5' RACE reads. The sample yields around 1.5 million distinct CDR3 sequences, around 39% seen once. The specimen was blood. These receptors all come from a woman between 18 and 30 years old in good health.

The chain links TRBV10-1 to TRBJ2-1, with 9 bases aligning to TRBD2. The CDR3 has 17 amino acids. V shed 6 bases, J shed 5 bases, and the junction held 14 bases outside the gene matches. Germline CDR1 is WNHNN and CDR2 is SYGVQD (reference sequence). CDR3 in amino acids: CASSSGTGTSFNNEQFF. Written as DNA, the CDR3 is TGCGCCAGCAGCTCGGGAACCGGGACTAGCTTCAACAATGAGCAGTTCTTC.

The V call is TRBV27, the J call TRBJ1-6, with a weak D call TRBD1 (5 bases). V was trimmed by 6 bases and J by 10 bases, leaving 25 bases between them. Germline lookup yields CDR1 MNHEY and CDR2 SMNVEV (reference sequence). The CDR3 runs to 17 residues. CDR3 residues: CASSRLPAGSGSSPLHF. The DNA for the CDR3 is TGTGCCAGCAGCCGCCTCCCGGCAGGGAGTGGGTCATCACCCCTCCACTTT.

The chain links TRBV6-1 to TRBJ1-5; D ambiguous. The V end lost 0 bases, the J end lost 2 bases, and 11 bases lay between the germline ends. Germline CDR1 and CDR2: MNHNS and SASEGT. The CDR3 spans 16 residues. The CDR3 bases are TGTGCCAGCAGTGAAGCGCGGGGTGGGGGCAATCAGCCCCAGCATTTT. Translation gives CASSEARGGGNQPQHF.

This chain connects TRBV10-3 to TRBJ1-2; 8 bases fit TRBD1. The CDR3 is 13 amino acids. Losses at the gene ends were 6 bases for V and 7 bases for J; bases not matched to a gene: 7. Germline assignment: CDR1 ENHRY and CDR2 SYGVKD. CDR3 coding DNA: TGTGCCATCAGAATGGACAGGGTCGGTGGCTACACCTTC. Protein product: CAIRMDRVGGYTF.

This clonotype was detected a few times. The chain combines TRBV7-9 with TRBJ1-1; TRBD1 aligns across 8 bases. The length of the CDR3 is 14 residues. Germline CDR1 is SEHNR and CDR2 is FQNEAQ (reference sequence). The V and J ends lost 8 bases and 1 base, in that order; junction bases with no gene match: 6. CDR3 DNA sequence: TGTGCCAGCTGGGCCCAGGGGGCGAACACTGAAGCTTTCTTT. It specifies CASWAQGANTEAFF. Drawing the rest from reference TRBV7-9 and TRBJ1-1, the complete variable domain is DTGVSQNPRHKITKRGQNVTFRCDPISEHNRLYWYRQTLGQGPEFLTYFQNEAQLEKSRLLSDRFSAERPKGSFSTLEIQRTEQGDSAMYLCASWAQGANTEAFFGQGTRLTVV.

V is TRBV6-1 and J is TRBJ2-3, with TRBD2 identical over 12 bases. V gave up 2 bases and J gave up 4 bases; unmatched junction bases: 4. Germline CDR1 is MNHNS and CDR2 is SASEGT. The CDR3 spans 16 residues. The CDR3 here is CASSETSGRKPDTQYF. In DNA, the CDR3 is TGTGCCAGCAGTGAAACTAGCGGGAGGAAGCCAGATACGCAGTATTTT.

The chain uses TRBV5-1 and TRBJ2-1; TRBD1 matches 12 bases. The CDR3 contains 15 residues. After removal of 2 bases from V and 9 bases from J, the junction contained 6 bases not matched to a gene. Germline assignment: CDR1 SGHRS and CDR2 YFSETQ. CDR3: CASSLTGTGGVEQFF. The CDR3 nucleotides are TGCGCCAGCAGCTTAACCGGGACAGGGGGCGTTGAGCAGTTCTTC.

Comment on this clonotype: Germline and junction disagree at one end, which may indicate a read error. The chain carries TRBV12-3 or TRBV12-4 and TRBJ2-1, with 9 bases that match TRBD1. The CDR3 runs 14 residues. The CDR3 reads CANSGTGGAYEQFF. The CDR3 DNA reads TGTGCCAACAGTGGAACAGGGGGCGCCTACGAGCAGTTCTTC.